This T cell receptor (beta chain) was captured in a study of T cell responses to AZD1222 COVID-19 vaccine. Libraries were prepared by immunoSEQ multiplex PCR; TCRdb keeps only in-frame clonotypes and omits some of them. The profile shows over 70,000 clones, about 88% of them singletons. Pooling was applied to second doses at about 4 or about 12 weeks. The V gene's germline CDR1 is SGHKS and CDR2 YYEKEE (reference sequence). The CDR3 runs 14 residues. Trimming shortened V by 5 bases and J by 3 bases, and 12 bases separated the two germline ends. This clone was observed a few times. This sequence originates from an adult who received the AZD1222 COVID-19 vaccine. The V gene is TRBV5-5, the J gene TRBJ2-1, with D hard to call. The sample here was peripheral blood, taken 28 days after the second AZD1222 dose. DNA of the CDR3: TGTGCCAGCAGGACCGAGTACCACTACAATGAGCAGTTCTTC. Translating gives CASRTEYHYNEQFF.